This TCR beta chain was captured by sequencing in a study of T and B cells in COVID-19 patients. This clonotype has just a few counts. V lost 7 bases to trimming and J lost 4 bases, with 13 bases between them. Per germline, CDR1 ENHRY and CDR2 SYGVKD. The CDR3 has 14 amino acids. Multiplex PCR with BIOMED2 TRB-A/B primer pools amplified TRB rearrangements. TCRdb reprocessed the multiplex PCR reads with MiXCR, giving one entry per CDR3 protein. The sample records about 15,000 distinct CDR3 sequences, roughly 31% being singletons. From blood, about 250-550 ng of genomic DNA served as TRB template. This clonotype was obtained from a human donor who had recovered from COVID-19. The sequencing input was blood. The chain couples TRBV10-3 to TRBJ1-4, with D possibly being TRBD1 (5 bases). CDR3 sequence: CAINSGRLNEKLFF. DNA for the CDR3: TGTGCCATCAACTCAGGGAGACTTAATGAAAAACTGTTTTTT.